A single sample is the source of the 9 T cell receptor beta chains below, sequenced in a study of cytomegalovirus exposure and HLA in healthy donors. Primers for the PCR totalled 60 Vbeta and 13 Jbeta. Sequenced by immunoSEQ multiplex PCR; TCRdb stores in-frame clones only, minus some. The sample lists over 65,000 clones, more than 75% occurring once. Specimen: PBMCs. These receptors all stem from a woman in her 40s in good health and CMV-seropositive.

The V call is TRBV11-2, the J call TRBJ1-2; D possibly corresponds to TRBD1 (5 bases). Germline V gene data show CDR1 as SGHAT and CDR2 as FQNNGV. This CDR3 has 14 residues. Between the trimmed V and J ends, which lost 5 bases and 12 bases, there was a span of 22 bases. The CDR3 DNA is TGTGCCAGCAGCCGAAAACAGGATCCCCAGAGTCACACCTTC. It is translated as CASSRKQDPQSHTF.

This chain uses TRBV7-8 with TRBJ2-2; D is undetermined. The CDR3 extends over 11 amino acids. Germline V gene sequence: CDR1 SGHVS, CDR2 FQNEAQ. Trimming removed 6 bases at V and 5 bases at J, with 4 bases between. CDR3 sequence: CASSPTGELFF. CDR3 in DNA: TGTGCCAGCAGTCCGACCGGGGAGCTGTTTTTT.

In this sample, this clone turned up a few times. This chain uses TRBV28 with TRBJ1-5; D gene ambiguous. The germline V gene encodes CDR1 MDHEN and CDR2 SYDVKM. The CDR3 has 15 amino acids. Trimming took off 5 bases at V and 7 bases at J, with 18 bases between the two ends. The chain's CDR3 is CASSNPRRWSQPQHF. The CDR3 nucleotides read TGTGCCAGCAGTAATCCAAGACGGTGGAGCCAGCCCCAGCATTTT.

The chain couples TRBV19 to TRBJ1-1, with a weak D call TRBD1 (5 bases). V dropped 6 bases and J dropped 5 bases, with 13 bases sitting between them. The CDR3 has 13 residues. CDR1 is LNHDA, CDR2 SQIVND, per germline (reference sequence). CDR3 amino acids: CASRPGAGTEAFF. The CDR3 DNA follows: TGTGCCAGTAGACCTGGGGCTGGGACTGAAGCTTTCTTT. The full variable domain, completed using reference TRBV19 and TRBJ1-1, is DGGITQSPKYLFRKEGQNVTLSCEQNLNHDAMYWYRQDPGQGLRLIYYSQIVNDFQKGDIAEGYSVSREKKESFPLTVTSAQKNPTAFYLCASRPGAGTEAFFGQGTRLTVV.

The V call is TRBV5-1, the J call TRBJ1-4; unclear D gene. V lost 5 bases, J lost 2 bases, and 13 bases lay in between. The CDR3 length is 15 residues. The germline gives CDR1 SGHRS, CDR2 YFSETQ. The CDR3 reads CASRIQAGTNEKLFF. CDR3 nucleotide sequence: TGCGCCAGCAGGATCCAGGCGGGGACTAATGAAAAACTGTTTTTT.

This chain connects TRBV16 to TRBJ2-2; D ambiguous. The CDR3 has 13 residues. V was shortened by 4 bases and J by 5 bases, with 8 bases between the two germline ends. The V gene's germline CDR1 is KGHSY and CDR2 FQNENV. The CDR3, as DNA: TGTGCCAGCAGCCCTTCCTCTACCGGGGAGCTGTTTTTT. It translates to CASSPSSTGELFF.

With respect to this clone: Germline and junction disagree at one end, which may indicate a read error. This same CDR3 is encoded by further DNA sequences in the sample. Written as DNA, the CDR3 is TGTGCCAGCAGCCCCTCGACAGGGGACTATGGTTACACCTTC. Translating gives CASSPSTGDYGYTF. This chain links TRBV7-9 with TRBJ1-2; 8 bases line up with TRBD1. The CDR3 is 14 residues long. From germline, CDR1 is SEHNR and CDR2 FQNEAQ (reference sequence).

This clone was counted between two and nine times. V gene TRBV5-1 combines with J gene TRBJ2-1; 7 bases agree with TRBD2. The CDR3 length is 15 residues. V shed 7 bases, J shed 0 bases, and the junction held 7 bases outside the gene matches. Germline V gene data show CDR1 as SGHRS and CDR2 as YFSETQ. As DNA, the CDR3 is TGCGCCAGCCAAGAACGGGGGGACTCCTACAATGAGCAGTTCTTC. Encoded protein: CASQERGDSYNEQFF.

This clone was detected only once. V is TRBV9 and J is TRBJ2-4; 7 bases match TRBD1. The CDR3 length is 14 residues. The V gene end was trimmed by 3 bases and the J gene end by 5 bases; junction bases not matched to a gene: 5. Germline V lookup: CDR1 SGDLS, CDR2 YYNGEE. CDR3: CASSDRQGENIQYF. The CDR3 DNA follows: TGTGCCAGCAGCGACAGACAGGGTGAAAACATTCAGTACTTC.